Each of the 13 T cell receptor beta chains below was sequenced from the same sample in a study of blood T cell repertoires in COVID-19. Libraries were prepared by immunoSEQ multiplex PCR; TCRdb keeps only in-frame clonotypes and omits some of them. The sample includes some 300,000 clones, roughly 86% seen only once; the top ten take approximately 1%. Specimen: PBMCs or T cells enriched from blood (not recorded which). Receptors originate from a woman younger than 45 who had recovered from COVID-19.

This clone was seen only once. The rearrangement uses TRBV18 and TRBJ2-3; TRBD1 matches 10 bases. The germline V gene encodes CDR1 KGHSH and CDR2 LQKENI. This CDR3 comprises 19 residues. J lost 1 base, V lost 2 bases, and 12 bases had no gene match. CDR3 DNA sequence: TGTGCCAGCTCACCATTGGCCCGGACAGGGGGTCATCGCACAGATACGCAGTATTTT. It specifies CASSPLARTGGHRTDTQYF.

The chain employs TRBV2 and TRBJ2-4, with D possibly matching TRBD1 (5 bases). CDR3 length equals 17 residues. Germline CDR1 and CDR2: SNHLY and FYNNEI. The V gene lost 7 bases and the J gene lost 0 bases, with 19 bases spanning the gap. The CDR3 loop reads CASIGAHTTLAKNIQYF. Written as DNA, the CDR3 is TGTGCCAGCATTGGGGCTCACACTACCTTAGCCAAAAACATTCAGTACTTC.

This clone has only one observation. The chain uses TRBV6-5 and TRBJ1-3; maybe TRBD1 (6 bases). Per the germline V gene, CDR1 is MNHEY and CDR2 is SVGAGI. CDR3 size: 15 residues. Trimming took 4 bases from V and 0 from J, leaving 10 bases between them. The CDR3 loop reads CASSSDRSSGNTIYF. The CDR3 DNA follows: TGTGCCAGCAGTTCTGACAGGTCCTCTGGAAACACCATATATTTT.

J is TRBJ2-1 and V is TRBV5-1; TRBD2 matches 12 bases. This CDR3 spans 17 amino acids. Germline lookup yields CDR1 SGHRS and CDR2 YFSETQ. The junction had 9 bases not matched to a gene; V was cut back by 2 bases and J by 6 bases. CDR3 amino acids: CASSFPPWGLAGNEQFF. The CDR3 region has the DNA TGCGCCAGCAGCTTCCCTCCCTGGGGACTAGCGGGCAATGAGCAGTTCTTC.

The chain uses TRBV7-9 and TRBJ1-5, with a weak D call TRBD1 (6 bases). The CDR3 is 13 residues long. Germline CDR1 and CDR2: SEHNR and FQNEAQ (reference sequence). The germline V and J ends were trimmed by 5 bases and 6 bases, with 11 bases remaining between them. The CDR3 nucleotides read TGTGCCAGCAGCACTCAGGGGAGTCAGCCCCAGCATTTT. It specifies CASSTQGSQPQHF. Variable domain in full (rest from reference TRBV7-9 and TRBJ1-5): DTGVSQNPRHKITKRGQNVTFRCDPISEHNRLYWYRQTLGQGPEFLTYFQNEAQLEKSRLLSDRFSAERPKGSFSTLEIQRTEQGDSAMYLCASSTQGSQPQHFGDGTRLSIL.

The rearrangement joins TRBV28 to TRBJ1-2, with TRBD1 as a possible D gene (6 bases). The CDR3 runs 15 residues. The germline V gene encodes CDR1 MDHEN and CDR2 SYDVKM. The germline V and J ends were trimmed by 4 bases and 2 bases, with 14 bases remaining between them. The CDR3 DNA sequence: TGTGCCAGCAGTTCCCTAGGGGGGGTAAACTATGGCTACACCTTC. It translates to CASSSLGGVNYGYTF.

The rearrangement joins TRBV7-2 to TRBJ1-2; D is perhaps TRBD1 (6 bases). The CDR3 totals 12 residues. Trimming left V 5 bases short and J 8 bases short, with 12 bases between. The germline CDR1 and CDR2 sequences are SGHTA and FQGNSA. The CDR3 sequence: CASSPERGGYTF. The CDR3 bases are TGTGCCAGCAGCCCTGAGAGGGGGGGCTACACCTTC.

This clone occurred once. The chain carries TRBV21-1 and TRBJ1-2; the table's TRBD1 call for D was not verified on the DNA. TRBV21-1 represents a pseudogene. The CDR3 length is 16 residues. The CDR3: CASSSLDETGTYGYTF. As DNA, the CDR3 is TGTGCCAGCAGCTCCCTGGACGAGACAGGTACCTATGGCTACACCTTC.

The chain recombines TRBV10-2 with TRBJ2-3; TRBD2 agrees at 8 bases. CDR1 is WSHSY and CDR2 is SAAADI in the germline V gene. Trimming cost V 8 bases and J 6 bases; bases outside gene matches: 10. The CDR3 runs to 14 residues. The CDR3 spells CASALAGGADTQYF. Here the CDR3 DNA reads TGCGCCAGCGCACTGGCGGGGGGAGCCGATACGCAGTATTTT.

The chain combines TRBV13 with TRBJ1-3, with a possible D match to TRBD1 (6 bases). CDR3 length equals 16 residues. Germline CDR1 is PRHDT and CDR2 is FYEKMQ (reference sequence). The germline V and J ends were trimmed by 4 bases and 4 bases, with 17 bases remaining between them. The CDR3: CASSSMTGESGNTIYF. The CDR3 bases are TGTGCCAGCAGCTCGATGACAGGAGAATCCGGAAACACCATATATTTT.

V gene TRBV7-2 combines with J gene TRBJ1-3; D ambiguous. Germline V gene sequence: CDR1 SGHTA, CDR2 FQGNSA. Trimming stripped 0 bases from V and 4 bases from J, with 7 bases between. CDR3 length equals 14 residues. This CDR3 reads CASSLAAGGNTIYF. DNA of the CDR3: TGTGCCAGCAGCTTAGCGGCAGGAGGAAACACCATATATTTT.

V usage is TRBV2 and J usage is TRBJ1-6; no reliable D call. CDR1 SNHLY and CDR2 FYNNEI come from the germline V gene. V was clipped by 5 bases and J by 5 bases, with 10 bases between them. CDR3 length: 14 amino acids. The CDR3 coding sequence is TGTGCCAGCAGTTCCGGCGGAGATAATTCACCCCTCCACTTT. Protein sequence: CASSSGGDNSPLHF.

V and J are TRBV28 and TRBJ1-2; possible D gene TRBD1, 6 bases. The CDR3 loop spans 14 amino acids. V was trimmed by 4 bases and J by 2 bases, leaving 11 bases between them. Germline CDR1 reads MDHEN; CDR2 reads SYDVKM. The CDR3 DNA sequence: TGTGCCAGCAGTTCGGGACAACAGAACTATGGCTACACCTTC. Protein product: CASSSGQQNYGYTF.